This is a list of T cell receptor beta chains from one sample in a study of T-cell memory formation after mild COVID-19. TCRdb processed the 5' RACE reads anew with MiXCR; each CDR3 protein has one entry. The sample lists a few hundred thousand distinct CDR3 sequences; 15% to 20% were seen once. Sequencing used PBMCs or a T cell subset sorted from them (not recorded which). The source of these receptors is a man aged 18 to 30 who had mild COVID-19 (a few samples of this study predate the infection). Cell type and time point are not known. Both conserved end residues are part of each CDR3. The D gene is left open where the match is weak. Size is omitted from some rows. Given values are once, few, many or a class for expanded clones.

clone_size j_call d_call v_call cdr3_nt cdr3_aa
few TRBJ1-5 . TRBV7-2 TGTGCCAGCAGCCGCTGGCAGGGCGGTGGCCAGCCCCAGCATTTT CASSRWQGGGQPQHF
few TRBJ1-1 . TRBV30 TGTGCCTGGAGTGTACCGAGCTCTTGGGGCACTGAAGCTTTCTTT CAWSVPSSWGTEAFF
. TRBJ2-1 . TRBV4-1 TGCGCCAGCAGCCAAGCACAGAACAATGAGCAGTTCTTC CASSQAQNNEQFF
. TRBJ1-5 . TRBV28 TGTGCCAGCAGTTTACCAGGGCAGGGCGGGAAGCCCCAGCATTTT CASSLPGQGGKPQHF
. TRBJ1-3 TRBD1 TRBV20-1 TGCAGTGCTAGGACAGGGCTTGGAAACACCATATATTTT CSARTGLGNTIYF
few TRBJ2-5 . TRBV12-3/TRBV12-4 TGTGCCAGCAGTTTGGGCGGAGGGTCTGTAGGGACCCAGTACTTC CASSLGGGSVGTQYF
many TRBJ2-1 . TRBV9 TGTGCCAGCAGCTCAGGTGGCAATGAGCAGTTCTTC CASSSGGNEQFF
few TRBJ2-7 TRBD1 TRBV9 TGTGCCAGCAGCCCCCGGACAGGGAACGAGCAGTACTTC CASSPRTGNEQYF
. TRBJ2-7 TRBD1 TRBV5-1 TGCGCCAGCAGCTTGGACCGGGACAGGTTTTACGAGCAGTACTTC CASSLDRDRFYEQYF
. TRBJ2-3 TRBD2 TRBV7-3 TGTGCCAGCAGCTTAAACTCTTTAGCGGGGAGCACAGATACGCAGTATTTT CASSLNSLAGSTDTQYF
few TRBJ2-5 . TRBV5-5 TGTGCCAGCAGCTTGTACTCCCAAGAGACCCAGTACTTC CASSLYSQETQYF
few TRBJ2-3 TRBD2 TRBV3-1 TGTGCCAGCAGCCCAGAGCATAGCGGGGGGCCCGATACGCAGTATTTT CASSPEHSGGPDTQYF
few TRBJ1-2 . TRBV7-9 TGTGCCAGCAGCCCCCCCAGGACACGTTATGGCTACACCTTC CASSPPRTRYGYTF
few TRBJ2-1 TRBD1 TRBV4-1 TGCGCCAGCACCTCCGGGACAGGATCGAATGAGCAGTTCTTC CASTSGTGSNEQFF